The rows below give T cell receptor beta chains drawn from one sample of a study of shared clonotypes between healthy human individuals. Method: immunoSEQ multiplex PCR; TCRdb's copy keeps in-frame clones and lacks some. The sample includes roughly 590,000 clones, roughly 95% seen only once; the top ten take 0.09% to 0.13%. The specimen sequenced was naive CD8+ T cells sorted from blood. All receptors derive from a woman aged 25 to 39 in good health. CDR3s include the opening cysteine and the closing phenylalanine or tryptophan. The D gene is left open where the match is weak. For some rows the clone size is stated as once, few or many, or as a class when expanded; others skip it.

.	TRBV20-1	TRBJ2-7	.	TGCAGTGCTGGGGTAGCGGCGAAGTACTTC	CSAGVAAKYF
.	TRBV21-1	TRBJ2-5	.	TGTGCCAGCAGAGCATGTGAAGGACAAGAGACCCAGTACTTC	CASRACEGQETQYF
.	TRBV6-4	TRBJ2-3	.	TGTGCCAGCAGCCCGGAAATACAGGGCACAGATACGCAGTATTTT	CASSPEIQGTDTQYF
.	TRBV6-5	TRBJ1-4	.	TGTGCCAGCAGTTACTCATCTATCACAGGGGAAAAACTGTTTTTT	CASSYSSITGEKLFF
.	TRBV6-1	TRBJ2-7	.	TGTGCCAGCATCGTTGACAGGTTCGGCTCCTACGAGCAGTACTTC	CASIVDRFGSYEQYF
.	TRBV7-9	TRBJ1-3	.	TGTGCCAGCAGCTCAACAACGACGACAGGTTCCTCTGGAAACACCATATATTTT	CASSSTTTTGSSGNTIYF
.	TRBV23-1	TRBJ2-2	.	TGCGCCAGCAGTCAAACGGAGGGGGTCGGGGAGCTGTTTTTT	CASSQTEGVGELFF
TRBD1	TRBV5-6	TRBJ2-2	once	TGTGCCAGCAGCCGTGACAGGGGATCGGCCGGGGAGCTGTTTTTT	CASSRDRGSAGELFF
TRBD2	TRBV11-1	TRBJ2-7	few	TGTGCCAGCAGCCCGTCCTCGACTAGCGCCTACGAGCAGTACTTC	CASSPSSTSAYEQYF
TRBD1	TRBV14	TRBJ1-1	.	TGTGCCAGCAGCCAAGAAGGGGGCCCGATTGGCACTGAAGCTTTCTTT	CASSQEGGPIGTEAFF
TRBD2	TRBV11-3	TRBJ2-1	.	TGTGCCAGCAGCTTAGGGCGGGGGGACAATGAGCAGTTCTTC	CASSLGRGDNEQFF
TRBD2	TRBV9	TRBJ2-7	.	TGTGCCAGCAGCGGCGGATGGCGGGAGGGCCTGGGCGACGAGCAGTACTTC	CASSGGWREGLGDEQYF
.	TRBV19	TRBJ1-5	many	TGTGCCAGTAGTATAATGAAGGGGGATGGGCAGCCCCAGCATTTT	CASSIMKGDGQPQHF
.	TRBV28	TRBJ2-1	once	TGTGCCAGCAGTTTAGGCCTTAGCAATGAGCAGTTCTTC	CASSLGLSNEQFF
TRBD2	TRBV5-6	TRBJ2-7	.	TGTGCCAGCAGCGAATCGACTAGCGGGAGGTTTTACGAGCAGTACTTC	CASSESTSGRFYEQYF
TRBD2	TRBV4-1	TRBJ2-1	.	TGCGCCAGCAGCCCCGAGCAGGTAGCGGGAGACTCCTACAATGAGCAGTTCTTC	CASSPEQVAGDSYNEQFF
.	TRBV27	TRBJ2-7	.	TGTGCCAGCAGTTTTCGCGAGCAGTACTTC	CASSFREQYF
.	TRBV10-2	TRBJ2-2	.	TGCGCCAGCAGCCCGGGGTCGAGCACCGGGGAGCTGTTTTTT	CASSPGSSTGELFF
.	TRBV19	TRBJ2-7	.	TGTGCCAGTAGTATCGGTCAGGCCTCCTACGAGCAGTACTTC	CASSIGQASYEQYF
.	TRBV27	TRBJ1-1	.	TGTGCCAGCAGTTTATTTGCGGGATCCACTGAAGCTTTCTTT	CASSLFAGSTEAFF
TRBD1	TRBV19	TRBJ2-4	.	TGTGCCAGTGCAGGGGGCGCGTCCGGCGCCAAAAACATTCAGTACTTC	CASAGGASGAKNIQYF
.	TRBV4-1	TRBJ2-7	.	TGCGCCAGCAGCCAAGATCAGTGGGGCTTCTCCTACGAGCAGTACTTC	CASSQDQWGFSYEQYF
TRBD2	TRBV2	TRBJ2-2	.	TGTGCCAGCAGTGAAGGGGATAGCGGGAGCGTTACCGGGGAGCTGTTTTTT	CASSEGDSGSVTGELFF
TRBD2	TRBV11-2	TRBJ2-7	.	TGTGCCAGCAGCTTAGTGTCGCGGGGAGGGCTCTCCGAGCAGTACTTC	CASSLVSRGGLSEQYF
TRBD2	TRBV27	TRBJ2-1	.	TGTGCCAGCAGTTTAGGGCAAGCGGGGACGTACAATGAGCAGTTCTTC	CASSLGQAGTYNEQFF
.	TRBV11-2	TRBJ2-1	.	TGTGCCAGCAGCTTAGAGCGTCGCGAGCAGTTCTTC	CASSLERREQFF
TRBD2	TRBV28	TRBJ2-7	.	TGTGCCAGCAGTCCTATCCGTACACTAGCGGATTCAACCTACGAGCAGTACTTC	CASSPIRTLADSTYEQYF
.	TRBV5-6	TRBJ2-7	.	TGTGCCAGCAGCTTGGGAACAGGGAATGGCGAGCAGTACTTC	CASSLGTGNGEQYF
TRBD1	TRBV27	TRBJ2-1	.	TGTGCCAGCAACGAACAGGGGCAAGGCCACAATGAGCAGTTCTTC	CASNEQGQGHNEQFF
.	TRBV10-3	TRBJ2-4	.	TGTGCCATCAGTGAAGGGACCCACAACATTCAGTACTTC	CAISEGTHNIQYF
.	TRBV28	TRBJ2-3	.	TGTGCCAGCACCGATCCGGGGACCATCACAGATACGCAGTATTTT	CASTDPGTITDTQYF
.	TRBV30	TRBJ2-3	.	TGTGCCTGGAGTGTAGGGCGGGGGCCCCTGGATACGCAGTATTTT	CAWSVGRGPLDTQYF
TRBD1	TRBV30	TRBJ2-1	.	TGTGCCTGGAGTCCGACAGGGACCTACAATGAGCAGTTCTTC	CAWSPTGTYNEQFF
TRBD2	TRBV7-9	TRBJ2-7	.	TGTGCCAGCAGCTTAGTCCTAGCGGGAGCCTACGAGCAGTACTTC	CASSLVLAGAYEQYF
TRBD1	TRBV28	TRBJ2-5	.	TGTGCCAGCAGTGGGACAGGGGTAGGGGAGACCCAGTACTTC	CASSGTGVGETQYF
.	TRBV13	TRBJ1-1	few	TGTGCCAGCAGCTATGGAAAAAACACTGAAGCTTTCTTT	CASSYGKNTEAFF
TRBD1	TRBV10-3	TRBJ1-1	.	TGTGCCATCAGTGGTACAGGGGGCTTCACTGAAGCTTTCTTT	CAISGTGGFTEAFF
.	TRBV5-4	TRBJ2-7	.	TGTGCCAGCAGCCATACGGCAGGGTTCTCCCACGAGCAGTACTTC	CASSHTAGFSHEQYF
TRBD1	TRBV19	TRBJ2-1	.	TGTGCCACCGGGGACAGGGACAATGAGCAGTTCTTC	CATGDRDNEQFF
.	TRBV29-1	TRBJ2-7	.	TGCAGCGTTGAGGTCTGGGCAGCCGAATCCTACGAGCAGTACTTC	CSVEVWAAESYEQYF